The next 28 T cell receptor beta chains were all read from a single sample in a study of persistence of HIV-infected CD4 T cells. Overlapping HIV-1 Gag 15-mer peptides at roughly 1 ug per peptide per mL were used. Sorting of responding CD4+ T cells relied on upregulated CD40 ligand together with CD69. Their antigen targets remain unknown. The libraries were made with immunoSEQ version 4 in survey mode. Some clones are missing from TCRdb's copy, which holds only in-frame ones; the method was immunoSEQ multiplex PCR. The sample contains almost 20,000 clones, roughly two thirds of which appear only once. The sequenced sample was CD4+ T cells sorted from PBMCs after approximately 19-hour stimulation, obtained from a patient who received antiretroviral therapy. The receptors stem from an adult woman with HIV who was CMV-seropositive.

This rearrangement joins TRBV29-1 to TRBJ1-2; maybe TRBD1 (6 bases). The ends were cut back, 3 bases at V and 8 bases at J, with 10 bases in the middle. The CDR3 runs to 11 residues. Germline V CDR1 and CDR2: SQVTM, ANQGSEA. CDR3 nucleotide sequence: TGCAGCGTTGATGGGGGGCTCGGCTACACCTTC. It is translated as CSVDGGLGYTF. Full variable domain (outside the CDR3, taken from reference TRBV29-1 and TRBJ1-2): SAVISQKPSRDICQRGTSLTIQCQVDSQVTMMFWYRQQPGQSLTLIATANQGSEATYESGFVIDKFPISRPNLTFSTLTVSNMSPEDSSIYLCSVDGGLGYTFGSGTRLTVV.

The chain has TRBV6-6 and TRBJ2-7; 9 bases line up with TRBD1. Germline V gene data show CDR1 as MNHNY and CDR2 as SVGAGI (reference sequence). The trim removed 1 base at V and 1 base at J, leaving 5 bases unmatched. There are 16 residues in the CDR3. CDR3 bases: TGTGCCAGCAGTTACTTGAGACAGGGGGTTTCCTACGAGCAGTACGTC. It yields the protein CASSYLRQGVSYEQYV.

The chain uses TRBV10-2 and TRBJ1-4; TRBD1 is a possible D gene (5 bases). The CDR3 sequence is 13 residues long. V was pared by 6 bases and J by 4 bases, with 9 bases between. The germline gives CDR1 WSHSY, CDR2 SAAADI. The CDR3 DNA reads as TGCGCCAGCAGGCCAGGGAGTAATGAAAAACTGTTTTTT. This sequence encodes CASRPGSNEKLFF.

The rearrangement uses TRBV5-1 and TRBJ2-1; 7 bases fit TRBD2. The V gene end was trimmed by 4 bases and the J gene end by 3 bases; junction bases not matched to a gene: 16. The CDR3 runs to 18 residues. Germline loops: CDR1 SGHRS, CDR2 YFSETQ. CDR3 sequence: CASSTVGGGGISYNEQFF. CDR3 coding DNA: TGCGCCAGCAGCACCGTGGGCGGGGGAGGGATCAGCTACAATGAGCAGTTCTTC.

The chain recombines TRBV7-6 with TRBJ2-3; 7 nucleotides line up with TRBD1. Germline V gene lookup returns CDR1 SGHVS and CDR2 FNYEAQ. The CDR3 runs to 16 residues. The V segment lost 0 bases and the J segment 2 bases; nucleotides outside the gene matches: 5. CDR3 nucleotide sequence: TGTGCCAGCAGCTTAGCGCCGACAGGGCCCACAGATACGCAGTATTTT. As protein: CASSLAPTGPTDTQYF.

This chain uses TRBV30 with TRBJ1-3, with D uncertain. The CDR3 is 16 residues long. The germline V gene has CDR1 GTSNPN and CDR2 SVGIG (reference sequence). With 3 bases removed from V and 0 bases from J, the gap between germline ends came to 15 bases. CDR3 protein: CAWSRWGDLSGNTIYF. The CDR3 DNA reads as TGTGCCTGGAGCCGCTGGGGTGATCTCTCTGGAAACACCATATATTTT.

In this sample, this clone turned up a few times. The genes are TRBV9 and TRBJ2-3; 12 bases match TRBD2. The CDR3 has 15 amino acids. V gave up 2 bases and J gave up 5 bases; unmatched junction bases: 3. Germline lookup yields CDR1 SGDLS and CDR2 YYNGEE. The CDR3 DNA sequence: TGTGCCAGCAGCGTGCCTAGCGGGGGGGTAGATACGCAGTATTTT. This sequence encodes CASSVPSGGVDTQYF. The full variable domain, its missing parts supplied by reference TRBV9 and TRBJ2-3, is DSGVTQTPKHLITATGQRVTLRCSPRSGDLSVYWYQQSLDQGLQFLIQYYNGEERAKGNILERFSAQQFPDLHSELNLSSLELGDSALYFCASSVPSGGVDTQYFGPGTRLTVL.

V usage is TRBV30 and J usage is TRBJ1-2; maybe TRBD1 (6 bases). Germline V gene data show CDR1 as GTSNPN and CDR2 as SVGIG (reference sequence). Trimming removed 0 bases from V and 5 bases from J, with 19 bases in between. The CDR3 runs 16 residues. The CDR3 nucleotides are TGTGCCTGGAGTGTACTCGGGCGGCGAGGGGGTTATGGCTACACCTTC. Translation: CAWSVLGRRGGYGYTF.

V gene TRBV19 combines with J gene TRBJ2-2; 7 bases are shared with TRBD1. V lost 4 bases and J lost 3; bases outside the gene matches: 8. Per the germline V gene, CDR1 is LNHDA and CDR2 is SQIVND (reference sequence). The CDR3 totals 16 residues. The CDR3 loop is CASSKSPQGYTGELFF. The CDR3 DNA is TGTGCCAGTAGTAAGAGCCCACAGGGGTACACCGGGGAGCTGTTTTTT.

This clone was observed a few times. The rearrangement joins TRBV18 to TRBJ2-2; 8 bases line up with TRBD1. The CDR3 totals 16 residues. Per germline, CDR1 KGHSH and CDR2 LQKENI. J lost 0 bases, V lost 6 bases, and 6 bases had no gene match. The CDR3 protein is CASSRQGPTNTGELFF. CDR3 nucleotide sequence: TGTGCCAGCTCCCGACAGGGGCCCACGAACACCGGGGAGCTGTTTTTT.

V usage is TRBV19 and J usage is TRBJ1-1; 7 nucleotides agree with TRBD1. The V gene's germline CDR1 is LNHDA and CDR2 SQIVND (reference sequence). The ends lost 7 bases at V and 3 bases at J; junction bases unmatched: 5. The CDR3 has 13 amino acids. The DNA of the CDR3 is TGTGCCAGTACCAACACAGGGGACACTGAAGCTTTCTTT. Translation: CASTNTGDTEAFF.

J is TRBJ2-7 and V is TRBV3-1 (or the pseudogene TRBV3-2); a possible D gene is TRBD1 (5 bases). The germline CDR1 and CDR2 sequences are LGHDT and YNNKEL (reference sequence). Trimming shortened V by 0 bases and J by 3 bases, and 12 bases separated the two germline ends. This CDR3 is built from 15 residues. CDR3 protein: CASSQDPGLSYEQYF. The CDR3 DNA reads TGTGCCAGCAGCCAAGACCCAGGGCTAAGCTACGAGCAGTACTTC.

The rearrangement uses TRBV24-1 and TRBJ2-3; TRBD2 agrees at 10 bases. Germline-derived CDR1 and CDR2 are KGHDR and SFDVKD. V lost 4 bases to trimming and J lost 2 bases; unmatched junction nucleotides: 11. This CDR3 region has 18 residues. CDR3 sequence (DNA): TGTGCCACCAGTGACTGGACTAGCGGAACGGTGACCACAGATACGCAGTATTTT. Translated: CATSDWTSGTVTTDTQYF.

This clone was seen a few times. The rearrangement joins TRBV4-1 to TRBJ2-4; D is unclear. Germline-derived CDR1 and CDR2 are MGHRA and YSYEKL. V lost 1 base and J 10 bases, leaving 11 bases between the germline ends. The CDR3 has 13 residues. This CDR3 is CASSQAGLQIQYF. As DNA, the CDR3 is TGCGCCAGCAGCCAAGCCGGGCTCCAAATTCAGTACTTC.

CDR3 in amino acids: CASSSRQSAGNTIYF. The CDR3, as DNA: TGTGCCAGCAGCTCCCGACAGAGCGCTGGAAACACCATATATTTT. This chain uses TRBV9 with TRBJ1-3, with a possible D match to TRBD1 (5 bases). This CDR3 is 15 amino acids long. Germline loops: CDR1 SGDLS, CDR2 YYNGEE. The V end was cut by 4 bases, the J end by 2 bases, with 13 bases between.

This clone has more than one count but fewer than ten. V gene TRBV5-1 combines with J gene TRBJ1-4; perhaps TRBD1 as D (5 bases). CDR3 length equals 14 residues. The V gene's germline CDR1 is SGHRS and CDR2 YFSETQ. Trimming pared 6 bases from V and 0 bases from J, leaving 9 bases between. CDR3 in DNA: TGCGCCAGCACGGGGGACGCAACTAATGAAAAACTGTTTTTT. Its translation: CASTGDATNEKLFF.

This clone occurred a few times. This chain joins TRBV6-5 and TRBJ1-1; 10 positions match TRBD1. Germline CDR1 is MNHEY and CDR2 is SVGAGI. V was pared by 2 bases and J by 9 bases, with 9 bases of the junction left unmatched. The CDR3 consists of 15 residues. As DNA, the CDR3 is TGTGCCAGCAGTTACCAGGCGACAGGGGGCCTTCAAGCTTTCTTT. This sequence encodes CASSYQATGGLQAFF.

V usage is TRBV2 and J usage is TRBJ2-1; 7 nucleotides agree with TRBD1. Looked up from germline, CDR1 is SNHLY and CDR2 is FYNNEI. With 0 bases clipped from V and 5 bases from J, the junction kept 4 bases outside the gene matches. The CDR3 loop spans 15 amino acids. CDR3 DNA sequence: TGTGCCAGCAGTGAAGCGACAGGGTCACACAATGAGCAGTTCTTC. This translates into CASSEATGSHNEQFF.

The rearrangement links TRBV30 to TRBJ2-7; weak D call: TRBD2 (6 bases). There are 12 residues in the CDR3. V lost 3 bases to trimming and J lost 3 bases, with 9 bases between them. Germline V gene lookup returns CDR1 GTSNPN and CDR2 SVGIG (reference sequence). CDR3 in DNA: TGTGCCTGGAGCCGGGGGATCTACGAGCAGTACGTC. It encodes CAWSRGIYEQYV.

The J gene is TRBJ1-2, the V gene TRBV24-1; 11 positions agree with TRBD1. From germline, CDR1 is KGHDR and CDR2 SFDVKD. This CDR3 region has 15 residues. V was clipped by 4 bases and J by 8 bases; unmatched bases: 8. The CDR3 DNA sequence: TGTGCCACCAGTGACCCCGGGACAGGGGGATTGGGCTACACCTTC. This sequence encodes CATSDPGTGGLGYTF.

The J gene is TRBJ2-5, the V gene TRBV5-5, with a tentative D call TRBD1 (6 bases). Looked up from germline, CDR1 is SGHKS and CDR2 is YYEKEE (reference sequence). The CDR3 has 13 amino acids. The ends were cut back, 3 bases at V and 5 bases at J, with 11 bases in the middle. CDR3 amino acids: CASSSQGLETQYF. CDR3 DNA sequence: TGTGCCAGCAGCTCCCAGGGGTTGGAGACCCAGTACTTC.

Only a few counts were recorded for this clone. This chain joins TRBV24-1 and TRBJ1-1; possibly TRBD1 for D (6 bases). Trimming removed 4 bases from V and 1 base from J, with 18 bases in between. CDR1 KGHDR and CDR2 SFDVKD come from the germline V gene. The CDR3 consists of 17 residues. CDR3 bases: TGTGCCACCAGTGACAACCGTCGGGACATAAGGAACACTGAAGCTTTCTTT. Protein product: CATSDNRRDIRNTEAFF.

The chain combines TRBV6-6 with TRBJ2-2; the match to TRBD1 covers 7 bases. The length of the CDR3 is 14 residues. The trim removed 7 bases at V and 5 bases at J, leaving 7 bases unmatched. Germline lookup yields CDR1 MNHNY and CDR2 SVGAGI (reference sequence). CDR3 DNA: TGTGCCAGCATTGACAGGGTATCTACCGGGGAGCTGTTTTTT. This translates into CASIDRVSTGELFF.

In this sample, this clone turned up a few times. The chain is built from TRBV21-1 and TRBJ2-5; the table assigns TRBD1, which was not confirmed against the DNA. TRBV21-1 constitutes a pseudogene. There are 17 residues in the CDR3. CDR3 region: CASSKCTGTGGQETQYF. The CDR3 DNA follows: TGTGCCAGCAGCAAATGCACCGGGACAGGGGGTCAAGAGACCCAGTACTTC.

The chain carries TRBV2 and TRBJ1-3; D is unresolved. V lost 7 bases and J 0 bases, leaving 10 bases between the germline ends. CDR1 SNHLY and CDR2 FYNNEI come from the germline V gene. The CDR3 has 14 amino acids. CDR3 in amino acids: CASTPMRSGNTIYF. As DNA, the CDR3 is TGTGCCAGCACCCCGATGCGCTCTGGAAACACCATATATTTT.

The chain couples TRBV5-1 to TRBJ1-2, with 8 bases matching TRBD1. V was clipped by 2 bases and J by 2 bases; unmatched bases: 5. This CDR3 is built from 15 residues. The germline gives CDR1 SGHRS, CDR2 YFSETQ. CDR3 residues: CASSLQGGGNYGYTF. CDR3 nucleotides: TGCGCCAGCAGCTTACAGGGGGGTGGCAACTATGGCTACACCTTC.

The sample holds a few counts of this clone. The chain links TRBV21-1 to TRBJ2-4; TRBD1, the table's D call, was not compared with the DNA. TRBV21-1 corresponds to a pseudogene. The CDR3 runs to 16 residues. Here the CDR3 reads CASSKLFGTGENIQYF. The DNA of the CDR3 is TGTGCCAGCAGCAAACTTTTTGGGACAGGCGAAAACATTCAGTACTTC.

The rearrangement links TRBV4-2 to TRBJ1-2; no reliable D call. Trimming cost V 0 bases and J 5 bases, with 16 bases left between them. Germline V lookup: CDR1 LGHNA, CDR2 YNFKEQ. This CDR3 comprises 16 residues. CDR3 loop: CASSQESTRAVYGYTF. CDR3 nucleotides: TGTGCCAGCAGCCAAGAAAGCACGAGGGCTGTATATGGCTACACCTTC.